The 30 T cell receptor beta chains presented below share a single source sample, sequenced in a study of shared clonotypes between healthy human individuals. Assay used: immunoSEQ multiplex PCR; TCRdb lists only in-frame clones, some missing. Among hundreds of thousands of clones, approximately 79% were seen once, and the ten largest hold over 1.5%. The sample taken for sequencing was memory CD4+ T cells sorted from blood. Subset meaning: CD45RA-negative fraction. The receptors were sampled from a woman in her thirties in good health.

This clone showed up many times. The CDR3 DNA follows: TGCGCCAGCAGTACCGGGACTAGCGGGACAGGGACCCAGTACTTC. Protein: CASSTGTSGTGTQYF. This chain connects TRBV5-1 to TRBJ2-5, with 13 bases aligning to TRBD2. CDR1 is SGHRS and CDR2 is YFSETQ in the germline V gene. The CDR3 totals 15 residues. Losses at the gene ends were 5 bases for V and 7 bases for J; bases not matched to a gene: 8.

This clone was picked up a small number of times. The rearrangement uses TRBV5-6 and TRBJ2-3; 8 positions agree with TRBD2. Germline V CDR1 and CDR2: SGHDT, YYEEEE. The trim removed 2 bases at V and 8 bases at J, leaving 7 bases unmatched. The CDR3 covers 14 residues. The CDR3 sequence is CASSFTGGPPTQYF. The CDR3 DNA reads as TGTGCCAGCAGCTTTACGGGAGGGCCTCCTACGCAGTATTTT.

The rearrangement joins TRBV27 to TRBJ2-7, with 7 nucleotides matching TRBD1. With V trimmed by 6 bases and J by 2 bases, 10 bases remained unmatched. Germline V gene lookup returns CDR1 MNHEY and CDR2 SMNVEV (reference sequence). This CDR3 region has 15 residues. CDR3 coding DNA: TGTGCCAGCAGGGAAATTCCGGGACAGCCCTACGAGCAGTACTTC. As protein: CASREIPGQPYEQYF.

This clone was observed a few times. The chain links TRBV29-1 to TRBJ1-5, with D tentatively TRBD1 (5 bases). The CDR3 runs to 13 residues. Per germline, CDR1 SQVTM and CDR2 ANQGSEA. The V end lost 8 bases, the J end lost 6 bases, and 17 bases lay between the germline ends. For the CDR3, the DNA is TGCAGCACGGGTGGCCAGGGTGGTCAGCCCCAGCATTTT. It encodes CSTGGQGGQPQHF.

In nucleotides, the CDR3 is TGTGCCAGCAGCCCAGGACAGGGTCCGCAGTATTTT. It translates to CASSPGQGPQYF. J is TRBJ2-3 and V is TRBV9, with TRBD1 matching over 8 bases. With 4 bases clipped from V and 10 bases from J, the junction kept 5 bases outside the gene matches. The CDR3 length is 12 residues. Germline V lookup: CDR1 SGDLS, CDR2 YYNGEE.

The genes are TRBV28 and TRBJ2-7; 7 positions match TRBD2. CDR1 MDHEN and CDR2 SYDVKM come from the germline V gene. The CDR3 is 14 amino acids. V was clipped by 3 bases and J by 8 bases; unmatched bases: 10. The DNA for the CDR3 is TGTGCCAGCAGTTTCACTAGCGTGCCTTTCAAGCAGTACTTC. Its translation: CASSFTSVPFKQYF.

The rearrangement uses TRBV6-6 and TRBJ2-1; D is possibly TRBD1 or TRBD2 (5 bases each). Trimming cost V 6 bases and J 8 bases, with 11 bases left between them. Germline V CDR1 and CDR2: MNHNY, SVGAGI (reference sequence). CDR3 length equals 12 residues. Written as DNA, the CDR3 is TGTGCCAGCAGCAAAAGGGGACATGAGCAGTTCTTC. This codes for CASSKRGHEQFF.

The rearrangement links TRBV7-8 to TRBJ2-3, with D possibly TRBD2 on 6 matching bases. The CDR3 loop spans 15 amino acids. Germline assignment: CDR1 SGHVS and CDR2 FQNEAQ. Trimming removed 3 bases from V and 2 bases from J, with 12 bases in between. The DNA of the CDR3 is TGTGCCAGCAGCTTTACTAGCCTTGCCACAGATACGCAGTATTTT. This sequence encodes CASSFTSLATDTQYF.

The V gene is TRBV5-1, the J gene TRBJ2-7; 12 positions agree with TRBD1. The junction had 4 bases not matched to a gene; V was cut back by 4 bases and J by 5 bases. This CDR3 is built from 14 residues. CDR1 SGHRS and CDR2 YFSETQ come from the germline V gene. The CDR3 DNA reads TGCGCCAGCAGCACTGGGACAGGGGGCAACGAGCAGTACTTC. This gives the protein CASSTGTGGNEQYF.

This clone has just a few counts. The sample carries other DNA sequences with the same CDR3. This chain uses TRBV6-1 with TRBJ2-7, with D hard to call. The CDR3 sequence is 12 residues long. Germline CDR1 MNHNS, CDR2 SASEGT. The V and J ends lost 3 bases and 6 bases respectively, with 9 bases between them. This CDR3 is CASSERLREQYF. CDR3 coding DNA: TGTGCCAGCAGTGAGAGGTTGCGCGAGCAGTACTTC.

A few counts support this clone. The chain links TRBV19 to TRBJ2-2; D is perhaps TRBD1 (5 bases). V lost 4 bases, J lost 0 bases, and 15 bases lay in between. The length of the CDR3 is 17 residues. Germline V gene sequence: CDR1 LNHDA, CDR2 SQIVND (reference sequence). The CDR3 sequence is CASSNLGRQTNTGELFF. Written as DNA, the CDR3 is TGTGCCAGTAGTAACTTGGGGCGACAGACGAACACCGGGGAGCTGTTTTTT. Supplemented by reference TRBV19 and TRBJ2-2, the full variable domain reads DGGITQSPKYLFRKEGQNVTLSCEQNLNHDAMYWYRQDPGQGLRLIYYSQIVNDFQKGDIAEGYSVSREKKESFPLTVTSAQKNPTAFYLCASSNLGRQTNTGELFFGEGSRLTVL.

The rearrangement links TRBV19 to TRBJ1-4; weak D call: TRBD1 (6 bases). V was shortened by 4 bases and J by 7 bases, with 13 bases between the two germline ends. The CDR3 totals 14 residues. Germline V gene sequence: CDR1 LNHDA, CDR2 SQIVND (reference sequence). CDR3 DNA sequence: TGTGCCAGTAGTACAGGGGATCTCGCTGAAAAACTGTTTTTT. Its protein is CASSTGDLAEKLFF.

CDR3 DNA: TGTGCCAGCAGTCCGACAGGGTCCTTTAGGACAGATACGCAGTATTTT. This sequence encodes CASSPTGSFRTDTQYF. V and J are TRBV28 and TRBJ2-3; 7 bases map to TRBD1. V dropped 5 bases and J dropped 3; count of bases not matched to a gene: 11. Per the germline V gene, CDR1 is MDHEN and CDR2 is SYDVKM. This CDR3 has 16 residues.

The rearrangement joins TRBV7-8 to TRBJ2-5; 12 positions match TRBD2. Germline CDR1 is SGHVS and CDR2 is FQNEAQ. The CDR3 is 17 amino acids. The V and J ends lost 2 bases and 2 bases, in that order; junction bases with no gene match: 6. In DNA, the CDR3 is TGTGCCAGCAGCTTAAAGGGACTAGCGGGCCTACAAGAGACCCAGTACTTC. Protein: CASSLKGLAGLQETQYF.

This rearrangement joins TRBV28 to TRBJ2-6, with a tentative D call TRBD1 (6 bases). CDR1 is MDHEN and CDR2 is SYDVKM in the germline V gene. Trimming cost V 6 bases and J 5 bases, with 17 bases left between them. The CDR3 loop spans 16 amino acids. The CDR3 protein is CASRERGSSRANVLTF. Written as DNA, the CDR3 is TGTGCCAGCAGGGAAAGGGGGTCCTCCCGGGCCAACGTCCTGACTTTC.

The chain joins TRBV5-1 to TRBJ2-3; D might be TRBD2 (5 bases). V shed 2 bases and J shed 6 bases, with 16 bases lying between them. The CDR3 consists of 15 residues. Germline V gene lookup returns CDR1 SGHRS and CDR2 YFSETQ. In DNA form, the CDR3 reads TGCGCCAGCAGCTTACGTGGGTTGGAGGTGGATACGCAGTATTTT. The encoded protein is CASSLRGLEVDTQYF. The variable domain in full, with the rest retrieved from reference TRBV5-1 and TRBJ2-3, is KAGVTQTPRYLIKTRGQQVTLSCSPISGHRSVSWYQQTPGQGLQFLFEYFSETQRNKGNFPGRFSGRQFSNSRSEMNVSTLELGDSALYLCASSLRGLEVDTQYFGPGTRLTVL.

This clone was counted between two and nine times. V and J are TRBV6-1 and TRBJ1-1, with a weak D call TRBD1 (6 bases). Trimming shortened V by 11 bases and J by 2 bases, and 15 bases separated the two germline ends. Looked up from germline, CDR1 is MNHNS and CDR2 is SASEGT. This CDR3 contains 13 residues. The CDR3, as DNA: TGTGCCGCCCGGGGGGGGCATAACACTGAAGCTTTCTTT. Its translation is CAARGGHNTEAFF.

J is TRBJ2-7 and V is TRBV7-6; D gene unclear. Germline-derived CDR1 and CDR2 are SGHVS and FNYEAQ. The CDR3 is made up of 12 amino acids. V was trimmed by 5 bases and J by 7 bases, leaving 12 bases between them. This CDR3 reads CASSPLLREQYF. Here the CDR3 DNA reads TGTGCCAGCAGCCCCCTACTTCGAGAGCAGTACTTC.

V gene TRBV18 combines with J gene TRBJ2-7, with 13 bases lining up with TRBD2. This CDR3 region has 16 residues. V shed 9 bases and J 9 bases; nucleotides not matched to a gene: 17. Germline-derived CDR1 and CDR2 are KGHSH and LQKENI. CDR3 sequence: CARRARIRLAGGLQYF. As DNA, the CDR3 is TGTGCCAGAAGGGCCAGGATTCGACTAGCGGGAGGATTGCAGTACTTC.

This clone has only a few counts. One end of the junction fails to match germline, which may point to a read error. The chain is built from TRBV19 and TRBJ2-3; D is possibly TRBD1 (5 bases). Germline V CDR1 and CDR2: LNHDA, SQIVND (reference sequence). The CDR3 runs 13 residues. The CDR3: CASRSGPGDPQYF. As DNA, the CDR3 is TGTGCCAGTAGGTCAGGGCCTGGAGATCCGCAGTATTTT.

Of note for this clone: Other DNA sequences in the sample encode the same CDR3. The chain joins TRBV7-9 to TRBJ2-1, with 11 bases aligning to TRBD2. From germline, CDR1 is SEHNR and CDR2 FQNEAQ (reference sequence). With 5 bases clipped from V and 3 bases from J, the junction kept 3 bases outside the gene matches. The CDR3 contains 15 residues. CDR3 coding DNA: TGTGCCAGCAGCCCTACTAGCGGGAGCTACAATGAGCAGTTCTTC. It yields the protein CASSPTSGSYNEQFF. Based on the CDR3 plus reference TRBV7-9 and TRBJ2-1, the full variable domain is DTGVSQNPRHKITKRGQNVTFRCDPISEHNRLYWYRQTLGQGPEFLTYFQNEAQLEKSRLLSDRFSAERPKGSFSTLEIQRTEQGDSAMYLCASSPTSGSYNEQFFGPGTRLTVL.

A few counts support this clone. The chain combines TRBV18 with TRBJ2-7; D not resolved. Trimming cost V 1 base and J 0 bases, with 10 bases left between them. The CDR3 covers 15 residues. The germline V gene encodes CDR1 KGHSH and CDR2 LQKENI. The CDR3 nucleotides are TGTGCCAGCTCACCACAACTTAAGAGCTCCTACGAGCAGTACTTC. This encodes CASSPQLKSSYEQYF.

About this clone itself: Different DNA sequences within this sample yield the same CDR3. This sequence joins TRBV7-9 and TRBJ2-1; TRBD2 matches 7 bases. After removal of 0 bases from V and 0 bases from J, the junction contained 5 bases not matched to a gene. The CDR3 sequence is 17 residues long. Germline CDR1 SEHNR, CDR2 FQNEAQ (reference sequence). CDR3 protein: CASSLARGGSSYNEQFF. CDR3 DNA sequence: TGTGCCAGCAGCTTAGCAAGGGGCGGGAGCTCCTACAATGAGCAGTTCTTC.

The chain is built from TRBV7-3 and TRBJ2-4, with D possibly matching TRBD1 (5 bases). Germline CDR1 SGHTA, CDR2 FQGTGA. The CDR3 has 19 residues. Trimming took off 3 bases at V and 0 bases at J, with 21 bases between the two ends. CDR3 loop: CASSFISTVPGIAKNIQYF. DNA of the CDR3: TGTGCCAGCAGCTTCATTTCGACAGTTCCTGGGATAGCCAAAAACATTCAGTACTTC.

Remarks on this clone: At one of its ends the junction is not consistent with the germline gene, which may arise from a read error. The chain couples TRBV15 to TRBJ1-2; D is unclear. This CDR3 is 13 amino acids long. The germline V gene has CDR1 LNHNV and CDR2 YYDKDF (reference sequence). This chain's CDR3 is CATSTRHNHGYTF. The CDR3 DNA is TGTGCCACCAGCACCCGACATAACCATGGCTACACCTTC.

In the case of this clone: Other DNA sequences in this specimen translate into the identical CDR3. The J gene is TRBJ2-1, the V gene TRBV5-1; D unclear. The CDR3 covers 12 residues. Per germline, CDR1 SGHRS and CDR2 YFSETQ. Trimming shortened V by 0 bases and J by 6 bases, and 4 bases separated the two germline ends. Here the CDR3 reads CASSLASNEQFF. The CDR3 DNA follows: TGCGCCAGCAGCTTGGCTTCCAATGAGCAGTTCTTC.

The CDR3 reads CASSPNVGEQYF. The CDR3 DNA reads TGCGCCAGCAGCCCGAATGTGGGCGAGCAGTACTTC. The rearrangement joins TRBV5-1 to TRBJ2-7; D is ambiguous. Trimming removed 4 bases from V and 6 bases from J, with 11 bases in between. The length of the CDR3 is 12 residues. CDR1 and CDR2 (germline): SGHRS, YFSETQ.

This chain uses TRBV18 with TRBJ1-5, with D uncertain. V lost 3 bases to trimming and J lost 0 bases, with 12 bases between them. Germline loops: CDR1 KGHSH, CDR2 LQKENI. The CDR3 covers 16 residues. CDR3: CASSPGIPDSNQPQHF. The CDR3 DNA is TGTGCCAGCTCACCGGGGATACCGGATAGCAATCAGCCCCAGCATTTT. The variable domain in full, completed from reference TRBV18 and TRBJ1-5, reads NAGVMQNPRHLVRRRGQEARLRCSPMKGHSHVYWYRQLPEEGLKFMVYLQKENIIDESGMPKERFSAEFPKEGPSILRIQQVVRGDSAAYFCASSPGIPDSNQPQHFGDGTRLSIL.

As to this clone: A single base separates this from a much larger clone, so it may be a read error. J is TRBJ1-1 and V is TRBV6-5, with D uncertain. CDR1 and CDR2 (germline): MNHEY, SVGAGI. The CDR3 has 13 residues. Trimming stripped 0 bases from V and 2 bases from J, with 4 bases between. The CDR3 DNA reads TGTGCCAGCAGTTACTCGATCAACACTGAAGCTTTCTTT. It yields the protein CASSYSINTEAFF.

This chain links TRBV5-6 with TRBJ2-1; no clear D. The CDR3 is 13 amino acids. Trimming shortened V by 4 bases and J by 6 bases, and 11 bases separated the two germline ends. Per the germline V gene, CDR1 is SGHDT and CDR2 is YYEEEE. The CDR3: CASSLLSVNEQFF. CDR3 DNA sequence: TGTGCCAGCAGCCTCCTCTCGGTCAATGAGCAGTTCTTC.